This TCR beta chain was recorded in a study of blood T cell repertoires in COVID-19. Clones were sequenced by immunoSEQ multiplex PCR, and TCRdb holds only the in-frame ones, with some missing. Among about 55,000 clones listed, 75% to 90% were seen once. This CDR3 is built from 15 residues. Germline V gives CDR1 SGHDT, CDR2 YYEEEE. Trimming removed 4 bases from V and 6 bases from J, with 19 bases in between. The sequence came from a human donor in a cohort sampled during active COVID-19. Sequencing was performed on peripheral blood. This rearrangement joins TRBV5-6 to TRBJ1-1; no firm D call. The DNA for the CDR3 is TGTGCCAGCAGCGTGGGTCGTCCGCGTTACGCTGAAGCTTTCTTT. Its protein is CASSVGRPRYAEAFF.